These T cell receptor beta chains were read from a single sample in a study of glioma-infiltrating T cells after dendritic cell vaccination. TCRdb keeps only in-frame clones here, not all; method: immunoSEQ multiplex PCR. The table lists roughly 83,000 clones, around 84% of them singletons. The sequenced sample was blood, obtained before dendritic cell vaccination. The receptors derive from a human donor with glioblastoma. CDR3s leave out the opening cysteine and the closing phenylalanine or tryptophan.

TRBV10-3,AISVGSGTYEQY
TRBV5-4,ASSSLTGMMYEQY
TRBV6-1,ASSGVAGGLDTQY
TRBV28,ASSIQGKNYGYT
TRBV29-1,SVEDRGTGGAQVANVLT
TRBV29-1,SVGRGQGSEQF
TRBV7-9,ASSSGLAQYEQY
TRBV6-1,ATQPRQDQPQH
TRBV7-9,ASRTGTGALEQY
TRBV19,ASSLLTGGNTEAF
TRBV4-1,ASSHHRTGDYGYT
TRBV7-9,ASSLDGLAGKYEQY
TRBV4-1,ASSQEDRGQETQY
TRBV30,AWRATGATNEKLF
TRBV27,ASRRQEMNTEAF
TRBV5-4,ASSRTTGYGYT